The present T cell receptor beta chain was sequenced within a study of T cell repertoires in cytomegalovirus infection (dated by TCRdb to between 2018 and 2020). Context from the whole study: The HLA type of each donor mattered for the analysis, because public TCR beta signatures pointed to carriage of CMV infection along with the matching HLA type. Findings and caveats that apply to the study as a whole: Cumulative frequency of public TCR beta family members discriminated carriers of CMV infection plus the relevant HLA type in this cohort and an independent 352-donor cohort. The ex vivo response was dominated by HLA-C-restricted CMV-specific TCR beta clonotypes, which also provided the single most frequent clonotype in two of eight donors.

Trimming at the junction amounts to 4 bases on V and 9 bases on J, and the germline ends lie 16 bases apart. Via the germline V gene (reference sequence), CDR1 is DFQATT and CDR2 SNEGSKA. CDR3 length: 13 amino acids, cysteine to phenylalanine. CDR3 DNA is the only sequence kept; it has 39 bases, read in frame from the first base. The run used an Illumina HiSeq 1500. The public reads were reprocessed in TCRdb via fastp at Q25 and MiXCR, keeping in-frame beta chains. Every CDR3 protein is listed once, alongside the most common genes and DNA of its rows. This sample lists some 150,000 distinct CDR3 sequences; roughly 6.5% were detected once. The top ten clonotypes cover over 15% of the sample. At least ten counts were recorded for this clonotype. Its antigen target is currently unknown. Qualities for individual bases were not recorded, and no much larger clone is one base off.

What was sequenced was PBMCs. The sequence was collected from a human donor in good health (CMV status not recorded). Some clones in this sample may be carry-over from other donors' samples. The chain couples TRBV20-1 to TRBJ1-5; TRBD1 is possibly the D segment (5 matching bases). The DNA sequence is TGCAGTGCTATGGGACTTAATGTGGTGCCCCAGCATTTT. The encoded protein is CSAMGLNVVPQHF.